Presented here are 22 T cell receptor beta chains from one specimen sequenced in a study of blood T cells in healthy people across ages. Using a J-beta primer mix together with a sample-barcoded 5' primer, a second PCR was run for about 6 to 11 cycles. TCRdb re-called the 5' RACE reads with MiXCR, one entry per CDR3 protein. The table includes fewer than 700,000 distinct CDR3 sequences, less than 60% detected once. The specimen was blood. Every receptor here comes from an elderly man in good health.

There are a few counts of this clonotype. V gene TRBV12-3 or TRBV12-4 combines with J gene TRBJ2-5; D gene ambiguous. V was clipped by 3 bases and J by 4 bases, with 12 bases between them. This CDR3 spans 14 amino acids. The CDR3 protein is CASSFTRPGETQYF. The CDR3, as DNA: TGTGCCAGCAGTTTCACCCGCCCTGGAGAGACCCAGTACTTC.

V and J are TRBV3-1 and TRBJ2-7, with TRBD2 identical over 11 bases. Germline CDR1 LGHDT, CDR2 YNNKEL (reference sequence). Trimming removed 4 bases from V and 1 base from J; junction bases left unmatched: 6. CDR3 length: 16 residues. CDR3 region: CASSPIGTSGSYEQYF. The CDR3 nucleotides read TGTGCCAGCAGCCCTATCGGGACTAGCGGATCCTACGAGCAGTACTTC.

This clonotype was counted at least ten times. This sequence joins TRBV6-6 and TRBJ2-1; 7 positions agree with TRBD1. J was trimmed by 2 bases and V by 6 bases; bases with no gene match: 10. Germline loops: CDR1 MNHNY, CDR2 SVGAGI (reference sequence). This CDR3 spans 16 amino acids. The CDR3 nucleotides are TGTGCCAGCAGGCCCGGGACAGCCCAGACCTACAATGAGCAGTTCTTC. Translating it yields CASRPGTAQTYNEQFF.

This sequence joins TRBV20-1 and TRBJ2-7; 10 bases are shared with TRBD2. The V and J ends lost 0 bases and 5 bases, in that order; junction bases with no gene match: 4. CDR1 is DFQATT and CDR2 is SNEGSKA in the germline V gene (reference sequence). This CDR3 is built from 14 residues. CDR3 protein: CSAREASGSHEQYF. The CDR3 region has the DNA TGCAGTGCTAGAGAGGCTAGCGGGAGCCACGAGCAGTACTTC.

This clonotype was recorded many times. V and J are TRBV29-1 and TRBJ2-7; D gene ambiguous. From germline, CDR1 is SQVTM and CDR2 ANQGSEA. The V and J ends lost 8 bases and 0 bases respectively, with 11 bases between them. This CDR3 region has 12 residues. The CDR3 coding sequence is TGCAGCTTCGTACTGGACTCCTACGAGCAGTACTTC. This sequence encodes CSFVLDSYEQYF.

This clonotype was counted once. The chain has TRBV5-1 and TRBJ2-1; 7 bases are shared with TRBD1. The CDR3 has 14 residues. Looked up from germline, CDR1 is SGHRS and CDR2 is YFSETQ. J was trimmed by 2 bases and V by 7 bases; bases with no gene match: 6. The CDR3 region is CASCPGQTYNEQFF. The CDR3 DNA reads TGCGCCAGCTGCCCGGGACAGACCTACAATGAGCAGTTCTTC.

DNA of the CDR3: TGCGCCAGCAGCTTGAATTCAGGGACCATCTACAATGAGCAGTTCTTC. Residues: CASSLNSGTIYNEQFF. The chain is built from TRBV5-1 and TRBJ2-1, with D possibly called TRBD1 or TRBD2 (5 bases each). CDR3 length: 16 amino acids. Trimming took 1 base from V and 3 from J, leaving 14 bases between them. Germline V gene sequence: CDR1 SGHRS, CDR2 YFSETQ.

This clonotype showed up many times. This chain connects TRBV6-6 to TRBJ1-1; D remains unclear. CDR1 is MNHNY, CDR2 SVGAGI, per germline (reference sequence). V lost 5 bases and J lost 4, with 17 bases in between. This CDR3 spans 15 amino acids. Written as DNA, the CDR3 is TGTGCCAGCAGTAATCTCGTTGAGTGGAGCACTGAAGCTTTCTTT. It translates to CASSNLVEWSTEAFF.

This clonotype was picked up a small number of times. Here the CDR3 reads CASSLAPGDPLGGTDTQYF. CDR3 nucleotides: TGCGCCAGCAGCTTGGCCCCGGGGGACCCTCTGGGCGGGACAGATACGCAGTATTTT. V and J are TRBV5-1 and TRBJ2-3; tentative D call: TRBD2 (6 bases). Trimming left V 0 bases short and J 3 bases short, with 23 bases between. This CDR3 spans 19 amino acids. Germline lookup yields CDR1 SGHRS and CDR2 YFSETQ.

The chain carries TRBV2 and TRBJ1-2; no clear D gene. V was clipped by 3 bases and J by 1 base, with 9 bases between them. The germline CDR1 and CDR2 sequences are SNHLY and FYNNEI. The CDR3 is 14 amino acids. The CDR3 DNA reads TGTGCCAGCAGTGACGTATACAGTAACTATGGCTACACCTTC. Protein product: CASSDVYSNYGYTF.

The V and J genes are TRBV6-6 and TRBJ1-2; TRBD1 matches at 8 bases. The trim removed 6 bases at V and 0 bases at J, leaving 9 bases unmatched. There are 16 residues in the CDR3. The germline V gene encodes CDR1 MNHNY and CDR2 SVGAGI (reference sequence). In nucleotides, the CDR3 is TGTGCCAGCAGGAAAGGGACAGGACGCGCTAACTATGGCTACACCTTC. This encodes CASRKGTGRANYGYTF.

This clonotype was counted a few times. CDR3 in DNA: TGTGCCAGCGGTCCCTACGAGCAGTACTTC. It encodes CASGPYEQYF. The chain recombines TRBV7-9 with TRBJ2-7; D not resolved. V was clipped by 8 bases and J by 2 bases, with 4 bases between them. Per the germline V gene, CDR1 is SEHNR and CDR2 is FQNEAQ (reference sequence). This CDR3 region has 10 residues.

This clonotype was recorded many times. The chain joins TRBV6-6 to TRBJ2-7; D ambiguous. The CDR3 runs to 12 residues. V gave up 2 bases and J gave up 3 bases, with 5 bases separating them. Germline lookup yields CDR1 MNHNY and CDR2 SVGAGI (reference sequence). CDR3: CASSYGVYEQYF. CDR3 coding DNA: TGTGCCAGCAGTTACGGAGTCTACGAGCAGTACTTC.

The rearrangement joins TRBV11-2 to TRBJ1-2, with D possibly matching TRBD1 (6 bases). Germline V gene data show CDR1 as SGHAT and CDR2 as FQNNGV. V was cut by 5 bases and J by 0 bases, with 10 bases left in between. The CDR3 spans 14 residues. CDR3 sequence: CASSRDISNYGYTF. For the CDR3, the DNA is TGTGCCAGCAGCCGGGACATATCTAACTATGGCTACACCTTC.

V and J are TRBV29-1 and TRBJ2-2; D remains unclear. Germline V gives CDR1 SQVTM, CDR2 ANQGSEA. Trimming removed 7 bases from V and 2 bases from J, with 11 bases in between. This CDR3 is 13 amino acids long. The CDR3, as DNA: TGCAGCGCTCGCCAGGAAAACACCGGGGAGCTGTTTTTT. Translation gives CSARQENTGELFF.

On this clonotype itself: A much larger clonotype is one base distant, so this may be a read error. This rearrangement joins TRBV6-5 to TRBJ2-1; 13 bases fit TRBD2. Matching the DNA end better, TRBJ2-7 makes the J call doubtful. The CDR3 spans 18 residues. CDR1 MNHEY and CDR2 SVGAGI come from the germline V gene. This chain's CDR3 is CASSYSRTSGSTYNEQYF. Here the CDR3 DNA reads TGTGCCAGCAGTTACTCGAGGACTAGCGGGAGTACATACAATGAGCAGTACTTC.

The rearrangement uses TRBV11-1 and TRBJ2-4, with D uncertain. V shed 3 bases and J shed 13 bases, with 16 bases lying between them. CDR1 and CDR2 from the germline V gene are SGHAT and FQDESV (reference sequence). The CDR3 extends over 13 amino acids. CDR3 amino acids: CASSFSPYKEQYF. CDR3 DNA: TGTGCCAGCAGCTTTTCCCCTTATAAGGAGCAGTACTTC.

As for this clonotype: The junction and the germline gene differ at one end; a read error may be behind it. The gene calls are TRBV12-3 or TRBV12-4 and TRBJ2-2; TRBD1 matches at 11 bases. CDR3 length: 17 residues. CDR3 nucleotides: TGTGCCAGCATTCGATGGGGGACAGGGGGTTATACCGGGGGGCTGTTTTTT. This sequence encodes CASIRWGTGGYTGGLFF.

Note on this clonotype: This may come from a read error, since a much larger clone is one base off. The rearrangement joins TRBV6-5 to TRBJ2-6, with D unclear. The CDR3 runs 15 residues. Germline assignment: CDR1 MNHEY and CDR2 SVGAGI. CDR3 loop: CAGSYSYSGANVLTF. The CDR3 DNA is TGTGCCGGCAGTTACTCGTACTCTGGGGCCAACGTCCTGACTTTC.

This CDR3 is CASSQGRTNEKLFF. The CDR3 nucleotides read TGTGCCAGCAGCCAAGGGCGGACTAATGAAAAACTGTTTTTT. The V call is TRBV25-1, the J call TRBJ1-4; D is undetermined. CDR1 is MGHDK, CDR2 SYGVNS, per germline. The CDR3 is 14 amino acids. V lost 6 bases, J lost 2 bases, and 10 bases lay in between. Using reference TRBV25-1 and TRBJ1-4 for the parts outside the CDR3, the full variable domain is EADIYQTPRYLVIGTGKKITLECSQTMGHDKMYWYQQDPGMELHLIHYSYGVNSTEKGDLSSESTVSRIRTEHFPLTLESARPSHTSQYLCASSQGRTNEKLFFGSGTQLSVL.

This chain joins TRBV4-3 and TRBJ2-1, with TRBD2 identical over 14 bases. This CDR3 comprises 17 residues. CDR1 LGHNA and CDR2 YSLEER come from the germline V gene. After removal of 0 bases from V and 5 bases from J, the junction contained 3 bases not matched to a gene. The CDR3 nucleotides are TGCGCCAGCAGCCAAGATTGGACTAGCGGGGGGAACAATGAGCAGTTCTTC. This sequence encodes CASSQDWTSGGNNEQFF.

The genes are TRBV15 and TRBJ2-7, with D unresolved. V was clipped by 1 base and J by 3 bases, with 10 bases between them. The V gene's germline CDR1 is LNHNV and CDR2 YYDKDF (reference sequence). The CDR3 sequence is 14 residues long. CDR3 protein: CATSRVRENYEQYF. CDR3 bases: TGTGCCACCAGCAGAGTCAGAGAAAACTACGAGCAGTACTTC. Filled out from reference TRBV15 and TRBJ2-7, the complete variable domain reads DAMVIQNPRYQVTQFGKPVTLSCSQTLNHNVMYWYQQKSSQAPKLLFHYYDKDFNNEADTPDNFQSRRPNTSFCFLDIRSPGLGDTAMYLCATSRVRENYEQYFGPGTRLTVT.